This T cell receptor (beta chain) was profiled in a study of shared clonotypes between healthy human individuals. Study observations and caveats: Enrolling few donors narrowed the genetic and exposure-history diversity that was represented.

For this clone: Antigen: not known.

CDR1 is KGHSH, CDR2 LQKENI, per germline. The CDR3 spans 16 residues. The germline V and J ends were trimmed by 5 bases and 0 bases, with 17 bases remaining between them. About 30,000 T cell genomes, or approximately 0.2 ug DNA, went into the sorted-subset replicate PCRs. The data were produced by immunoSEQ multiplex PCR, yet TCRdb's version contains in-frame clones alone and is incomplete. The table records some 1.5 million clones, roughly 97% of them present only once. The sequencing sample was made of naive CD4+ T cells sorted from blood. The sample's subset: CD45RA+ positively selected. The origin of this receptor is a man younger than 45 in good health. This rearrangement joins TRBV18 to TRBJ2-7; D perhaps matches TRBD2 (6 bases). The CDR3 coding sequence is TGTGCCAGCTCAGTTATTCGGGACGGGAGCTCCTACGAGCAGTACTTC. The encoded protein is CASSVIRDGSSYEQYF.